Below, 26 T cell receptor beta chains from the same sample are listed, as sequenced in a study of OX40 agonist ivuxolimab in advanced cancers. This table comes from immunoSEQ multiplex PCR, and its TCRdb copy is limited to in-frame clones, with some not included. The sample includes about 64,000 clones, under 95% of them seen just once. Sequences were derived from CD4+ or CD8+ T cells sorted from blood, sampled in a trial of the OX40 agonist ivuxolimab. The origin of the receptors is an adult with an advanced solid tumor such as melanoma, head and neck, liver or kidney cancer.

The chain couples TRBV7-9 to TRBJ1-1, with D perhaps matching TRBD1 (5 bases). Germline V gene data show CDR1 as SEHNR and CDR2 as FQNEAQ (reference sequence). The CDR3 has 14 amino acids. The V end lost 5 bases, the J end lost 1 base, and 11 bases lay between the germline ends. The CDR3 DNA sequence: TGTGCCAGCAGCGTAGACAGAAAGAACACTGAAGCTTTCTTT. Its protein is CASSVDRKNTEAFF.

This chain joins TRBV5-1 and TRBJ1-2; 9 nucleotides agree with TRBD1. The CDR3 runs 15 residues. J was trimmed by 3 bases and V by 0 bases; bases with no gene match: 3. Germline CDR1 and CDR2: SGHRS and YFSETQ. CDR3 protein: CASSLGTGDDYGYTF. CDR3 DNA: TGCGCCAGCAGCTTGGGGACAGGGGATGACTATGGCTACACCTTC.

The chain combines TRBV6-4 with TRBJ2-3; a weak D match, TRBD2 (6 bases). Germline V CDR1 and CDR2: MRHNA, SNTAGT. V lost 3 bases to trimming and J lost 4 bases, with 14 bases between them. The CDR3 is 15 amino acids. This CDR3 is CASSDHGGKADTQYF. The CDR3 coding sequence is TGTGCCAGCAGTGATCACGGCGGGAAAGCAGATACGCAGTATTTT.

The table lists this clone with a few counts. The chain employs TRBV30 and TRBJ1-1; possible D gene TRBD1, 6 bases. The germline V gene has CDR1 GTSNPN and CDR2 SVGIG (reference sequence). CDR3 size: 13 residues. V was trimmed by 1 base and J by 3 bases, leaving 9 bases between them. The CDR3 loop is CAWSGGGDTEAFF. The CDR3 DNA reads TGTGCCTGGAGTGGAGGGGGTGACACTGAAGCTTTCTTT.

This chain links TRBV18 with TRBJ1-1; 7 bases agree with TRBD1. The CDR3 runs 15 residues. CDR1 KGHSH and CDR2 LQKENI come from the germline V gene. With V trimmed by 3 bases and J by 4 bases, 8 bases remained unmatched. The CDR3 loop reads CASSPRQGDATEAFF. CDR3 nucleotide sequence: TGTGCCAGCTCACCGCGTCAGGGGGACGCCACTGAAGCTTTCTTT.

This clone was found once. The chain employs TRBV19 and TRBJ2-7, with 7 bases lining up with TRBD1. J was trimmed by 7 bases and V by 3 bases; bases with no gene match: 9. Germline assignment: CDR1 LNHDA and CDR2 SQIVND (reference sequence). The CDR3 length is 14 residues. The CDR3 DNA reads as TGTGCCAGTAGTATCACCGGGACAGCGATGGAGCAGTACTTC. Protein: CASSITGTAMEQYF.

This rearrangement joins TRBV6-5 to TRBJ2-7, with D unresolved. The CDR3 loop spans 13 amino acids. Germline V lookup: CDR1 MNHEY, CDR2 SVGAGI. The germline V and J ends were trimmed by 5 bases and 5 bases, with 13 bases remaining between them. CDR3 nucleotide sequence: TGTGCCAGCAGTAGACCCCTTTTCGACGAGCAGTACTTC. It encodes CASSRPLFDEQYF.

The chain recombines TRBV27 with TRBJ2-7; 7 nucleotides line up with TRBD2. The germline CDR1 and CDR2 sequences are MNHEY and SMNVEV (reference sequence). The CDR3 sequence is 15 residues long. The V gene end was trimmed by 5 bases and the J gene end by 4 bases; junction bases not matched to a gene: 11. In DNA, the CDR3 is TGTGCCAGCAGTCTCCAGGCAGCGGGAAGGTACGAGCAGTACTTC. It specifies CASSLQAAGRYEQYF.

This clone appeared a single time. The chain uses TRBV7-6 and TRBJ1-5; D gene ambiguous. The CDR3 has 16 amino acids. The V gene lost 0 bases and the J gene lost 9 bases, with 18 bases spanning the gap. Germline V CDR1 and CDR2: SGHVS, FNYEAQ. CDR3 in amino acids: CASSLAAAGPGSPQHF. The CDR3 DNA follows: TGTGCCAGCAGCTTAGCGGCGGCAGGCCCTGGCTCGCCCCAGCATTTT.

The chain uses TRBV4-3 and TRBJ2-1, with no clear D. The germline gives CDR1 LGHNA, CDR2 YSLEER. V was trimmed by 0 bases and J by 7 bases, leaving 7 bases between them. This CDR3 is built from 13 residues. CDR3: CASSQDFHNEQFF. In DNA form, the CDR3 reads TGCGCCAGCAGCCAAGATTTTCATAATGAGCAGTTCTTC.

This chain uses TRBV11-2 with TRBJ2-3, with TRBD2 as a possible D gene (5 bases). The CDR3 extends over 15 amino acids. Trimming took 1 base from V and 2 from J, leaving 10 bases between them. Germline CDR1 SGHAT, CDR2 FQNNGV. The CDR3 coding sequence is TGTGCCAGCAGCTTAGTGCGCGGGTACACAGATACGCAGTATTTT. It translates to CASSLVRGYTDTQYF. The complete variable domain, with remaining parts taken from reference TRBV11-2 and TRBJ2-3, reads EAGVAQSPRYKIIEKRQSVAFWCNPISGHATLYWYQQILGQGPKLLIQFQNNGVVDDSQLPKDRFSAERLKGVDSTLKIQPAKLEDSAVYLCASSLVRGYTDTQYFGPGTRLTVL.

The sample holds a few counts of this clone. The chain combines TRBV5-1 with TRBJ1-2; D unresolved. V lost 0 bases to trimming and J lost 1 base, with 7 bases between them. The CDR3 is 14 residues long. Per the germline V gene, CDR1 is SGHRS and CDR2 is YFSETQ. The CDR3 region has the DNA TGCGCCAGCAGCTTGGTTACCGGTAACTATGGCTACACCTTC. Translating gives CASSLVTGNYGYTF. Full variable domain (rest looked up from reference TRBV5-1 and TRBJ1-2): KAGVTQTPRYLIKTRGQQVTLSCSPISGHRSVSWYQQTPGQGLQFLFEYFSETQRNKGNFPGRFSGRQFSNSRSEMNVSTLELGDSALYLCASSLVTGNYGYTFGSGTRLTVV.

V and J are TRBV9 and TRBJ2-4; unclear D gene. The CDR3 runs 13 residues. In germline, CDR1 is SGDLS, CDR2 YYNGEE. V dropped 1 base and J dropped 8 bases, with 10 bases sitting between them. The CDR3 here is CASSVTGRYIQYF. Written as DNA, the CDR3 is TGTGCCAGCAGCGTAACTGGCAGGTACATTCAGTACTTC.

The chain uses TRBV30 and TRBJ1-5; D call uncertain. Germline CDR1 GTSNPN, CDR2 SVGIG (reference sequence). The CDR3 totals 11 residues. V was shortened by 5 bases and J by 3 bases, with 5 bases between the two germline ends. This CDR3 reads CAWPNNQPQHF. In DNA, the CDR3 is TGTGCCTGGCCCAACAATCAGCCCCAGCATTTT.

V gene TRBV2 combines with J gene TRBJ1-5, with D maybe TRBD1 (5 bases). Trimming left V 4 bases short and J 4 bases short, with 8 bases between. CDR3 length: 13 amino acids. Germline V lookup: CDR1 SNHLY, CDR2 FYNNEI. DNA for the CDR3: TGTGCCAGCAGTGGCCAGGGAAATCAGCCCCAGCATTTT. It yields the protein CASSGQGNQPQHF.

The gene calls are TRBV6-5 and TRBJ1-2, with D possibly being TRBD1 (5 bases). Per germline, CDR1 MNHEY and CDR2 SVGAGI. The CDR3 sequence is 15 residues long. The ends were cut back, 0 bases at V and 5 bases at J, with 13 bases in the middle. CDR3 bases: TGTGCCAGCAGTTACTCGGGGGGTTTAGGGTATGGCTACACCTTC. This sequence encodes CASSYSGGLGYGYTF.

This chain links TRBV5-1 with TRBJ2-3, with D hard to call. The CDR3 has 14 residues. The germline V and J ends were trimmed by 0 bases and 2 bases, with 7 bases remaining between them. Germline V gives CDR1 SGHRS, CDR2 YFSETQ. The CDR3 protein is CASSLAQTTDTQYF. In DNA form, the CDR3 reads TGCGCCAGCAGCTTGGCACAGACCACAGATACGCAGTATTTT.

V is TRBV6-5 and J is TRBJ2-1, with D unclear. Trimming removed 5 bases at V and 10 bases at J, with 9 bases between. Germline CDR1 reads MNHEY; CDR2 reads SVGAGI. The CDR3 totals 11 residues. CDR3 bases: TGTGCCAGCAGTACCCGTGAGGAGCAGTTCTTC. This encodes CASSTREEQFF.

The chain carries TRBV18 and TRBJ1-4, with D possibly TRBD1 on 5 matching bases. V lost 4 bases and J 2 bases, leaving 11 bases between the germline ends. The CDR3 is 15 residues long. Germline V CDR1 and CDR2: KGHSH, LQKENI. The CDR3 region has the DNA TGTGCCAGCTCACGGGCAGGGTCGACTAATGAAAAACTGTTTTTT. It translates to CASSRAGSTNEKLFF.

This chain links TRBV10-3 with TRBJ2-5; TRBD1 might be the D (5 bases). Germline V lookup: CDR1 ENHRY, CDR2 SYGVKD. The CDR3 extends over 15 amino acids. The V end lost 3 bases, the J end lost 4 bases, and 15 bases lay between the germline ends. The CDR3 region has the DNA TGTGCCATCAGTGAAGAAGCAGGGTACGGAGAGACCCAGTACTTC. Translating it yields CAISEEAGYGETQYF.

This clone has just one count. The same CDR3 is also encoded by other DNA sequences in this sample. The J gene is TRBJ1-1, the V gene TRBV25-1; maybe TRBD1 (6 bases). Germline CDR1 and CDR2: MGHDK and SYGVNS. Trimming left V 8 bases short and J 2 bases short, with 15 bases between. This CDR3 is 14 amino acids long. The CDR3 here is CASRSGGTNTEAFF. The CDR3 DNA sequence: TGTGCCAGCCGCTCCGGGGGGACAAACACTGAAGCTTTCTTT.

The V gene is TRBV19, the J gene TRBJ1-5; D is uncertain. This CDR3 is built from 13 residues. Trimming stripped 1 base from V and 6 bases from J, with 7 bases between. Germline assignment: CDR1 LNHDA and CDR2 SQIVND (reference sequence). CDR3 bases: TGTGCCAGTAGTATAGGGCCCAGTCAGCCCCAGCATTTT. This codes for CASSIGPSQPQHF.

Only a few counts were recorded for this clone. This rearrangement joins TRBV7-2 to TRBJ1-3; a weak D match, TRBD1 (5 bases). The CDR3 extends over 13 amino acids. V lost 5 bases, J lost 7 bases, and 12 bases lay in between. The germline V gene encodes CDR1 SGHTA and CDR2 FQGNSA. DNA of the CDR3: TGTGCCAGCAGCCCCAGGGTGTGGAACACCATATATTTT. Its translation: CASSPRVWNTIYF.

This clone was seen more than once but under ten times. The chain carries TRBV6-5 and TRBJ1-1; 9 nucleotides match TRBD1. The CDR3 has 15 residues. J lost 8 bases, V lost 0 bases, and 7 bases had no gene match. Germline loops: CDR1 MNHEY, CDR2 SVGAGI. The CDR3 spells CASSYSGTGIKEAFF. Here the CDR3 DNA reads TGTGCCAGCAGTTACTCCGGGACAGGGATCAAAGAAGCTTTCTTT.

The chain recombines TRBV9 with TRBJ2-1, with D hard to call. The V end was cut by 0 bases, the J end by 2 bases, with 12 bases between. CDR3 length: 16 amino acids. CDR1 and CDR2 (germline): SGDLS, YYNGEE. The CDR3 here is CASSVVGRFTYNEQFF. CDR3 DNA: TGTGCCAGCAGCGTAGTTGGGCGGTTCACCTACAATGAGCAGTTCTTC.

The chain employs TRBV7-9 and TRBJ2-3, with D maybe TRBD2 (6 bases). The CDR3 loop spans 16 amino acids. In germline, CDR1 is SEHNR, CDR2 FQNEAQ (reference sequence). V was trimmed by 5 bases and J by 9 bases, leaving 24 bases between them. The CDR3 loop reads CASSGWRPGRMGTQYF. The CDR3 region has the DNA TGTGCCAGCAGCGGATGGCGGCCGGGGAGGATGGGGACGCAGTATTTT.